These 11 T cell receptor beta chains came from one sample sequenced in a study of regulatory T cells. Primers: 52 TRBV forward and 13 TRBJ reverse. Assay used: immunoSEQ multiplex PCR; TCRdb lists only in-frame clones, some missing. The repertoire has about 15,000 clones, roughly 90% of them found once; the top ten carry more than 25%. Specimen: CD8+ T cells sorted from blood. The receptor set was obtained from a person aged 18-30 years with CD3G deficiency.

The CDR3 nucleotides read TGCGCCAGCAGAACAGGGATAAACACTGAAGCTTTCTTT. Protein: CASRTGINTEAFF. The chain uses TRBV5-1 and TRBJ1-1, with D perhaps matching TRBD1 (6 bases). Germline CDR1 and CDR2: SGHRS and YFSETQ. The CDR3 runs to 13 residues. Trimming took off 5 bases at V and 2 bases at J, with 10 bases between the two ends. The full variable domain, completed using reference TRBV5-1 and TRBJ1-1, is KAGVTQTPRYLIKTRGQQVTLSCSPISGHRSVSWYQQTPGQGLQFLFEYFSETQRNKGNFPGRFSGRQFSNSRSEMNVSTLELGDSALYLCASRTGINTEAFFGQGTRLTVV.

The V and J genes are TRBV12-5 and TRBJ1-2, with TRBD1 identical over 8 bases. The CDR3 consists of 15 residues. Germline loops: CDR1 LGHNT, CDR2 FRNRAP. The junction had 7 bases not matched to a gene; V was cut back by 3 bases and J by 4 bases. The CDR3: CASGFGTGGGYGYTF. CDR3 DNA sequence: TGTGCTAGTGGTTTTGGGACAGGCGGAGGCTATGGCTACACCTTC.

This chain connects TRBV9 to TRBJ2-7; 13 bases are a match to TRBD2. The CDR3 loop spans 17 amino acids. V dropped 4 bases and J dropped 2; count of bases not matched to a gene: 9. Germline V gene data show CDR1 as SGDLS and CDR2 as YYNGEE. The CDR3 is CASSSSGTSGDPYEQYF. Here the CDR3 DNA reads TGTGCCAGCAGCTCCTCGGGGACTAGCGGGGACCCCTACGAGCAGTACTTC.

V is TRBV5-4 and J is TRBJ2-7, with D perhaps matching TRBD1 or TRBD2 (5 bases each). The germline V and J ends were trimmed by 0 bases and 0 bases, with 7 bases remaining between them. The CDR3 covers 14 residues. From germline, CDR1 is SGHNT and CDR2 YYREEE (reference sequence). The CDR3 bases are TGTGCCAGCAGCTTGGGGGGGTCCTCCTACGAGCAGTACTTC. Its translation: CASSLGGSSYEQYF. Complete variable domain (other parts from reference TRBV5-4 and TRBJ2-7): ETGVTQSPTHLIKTRGQQVTLRCSSQSGHNTVSWYQQALGQGPQFIFQYYREEENGRGNFPPRFSGLQFPNYSSELNVNALELDDSALYLCASSLGGSSYEQYFGPGTRLTVT.

This clone has just one count. This chain links TRBV19 with TRBJ1-1, with TRBD1 matching over 9 bases. CDR1 LNHDA and CDR2 SQIVND come from the germline V gene (reference sequence). V lost 5 bases, J lost 10 bases, and 8 bases stayed unmatched. This CDR3 contains 13 residues. CDR3 sequence reads: CASSPGTGIGAFF. The CDR3 DNA follows: TGTGCCAGTAGTCCCGGGACAGGGATCGGAGCTTTCTTT. The variable domain in full, with the rest retrieved from reference TRBV19 and TRBJ1-1, is DGGITQSPKYLFRKEGQNVTLSCEQNLNHDAMYWYRQDPGQGLRLIYYSQIVNDFQKGDIAEGYSVSREKKESFPLTVTSAQKNPTAFYLCASSPGTGIGAFFGQGTRLTVV.

The chain is built from TRBV4-3 and TRBJ2-7; 9 bases match TRBD2. This CDR3 has 14 residues. CDR1 LGHNA and CDR2 YSLEER come from the germline V gene. Trimming took 1 base from V and 9 from J; bases not matched to a gene: 7. DNA of the CDR3: TGCGCCAGCAGCCAAGTGCTAGCGGGGTCGGGGCAGTACTTC. Its protein is CASSQVLAGSGQYF.

This sequence joins TRBV4-1 and TRBJ2-1, with D perhaps TRBD1 or TRBD2 (5 bases each). V dropped 4 bases and J dropped 6 bases, with 13 bases sitting between them. The V gene's germline CDR1 is MGHRA and CDR2 YSYEKL. The CDR3 length is 14 residues. The CDR3 DNA is TGCGCCAGCAGCCTGCTTATGGGGACCAATGAGCAGTTCTTC. It translates to CASSLLMGTNEQFF.

This clone occurred a few times. This chain joins TRBV6-1 and TRBJ2-7, with 8 bases identical to TRBD2. V shed 5 bases and J 5 bases; nucleotides not matched to a gene: 8. The V gene's germline CDR1 is MNHNS and CDR2 SASEGT. The CDR3 consists of 14 residues. The CDR3 coding sequence is TGTGCCAGCAGTAGGACTAGCTCGTTCCACGAGCAGTACTTC. Amino acid sequence: CASSRTSSFHEQYF.

The chain is built from TRBV6-1 and TRBJ1-2; no firm D call. Germline V gene lookup returns CDR1 MNHNS and CDR2 SASEGT. Deletions cut 2 bases from V and 2 bases from J, with 18 bases between. This CDR3 spans 17 amino acids. The CDR3 reads CASSELEGMDANYGYTF. For the CDR3, the DNA is TGTGCCAGCAGTGAACTGGAAGGGATGGACGCAAACTATGGCTACACCTTC.

The CDR3 sequence: CACTGTGNGYTF. CDR3 nucleotide sequence: TGTGCCTGTACCGGGACAGGAAATGGCTACACCTTC. The chain uses TRBV30 and TRBJ1-2; 8 bases fit TRBD1. Trimming removed 6 bases from V and 6 bases from J; junction bases left unmatched: 6. The CDR3 has 12 residues. Germline values: CDR1 GTSNPN, CDR2 SVGIG (reference sequence).

The chain combines TRBV27 with TRBJ2-7; D gene uncertain. CDR1 and CDR2 from the germline V gene are MNHEY and SMNVEV (reference sequence). This CDR3 contains 13 residues. Trimming stripped 2 bases from V and 3 bases from J, with 8 bases between. The CDR3 reads CASSLGFGYEQYF. Here the CDR3 DNA reads TGTGCCAGCAGTTTAGGTTTTGGCTACGAGCAGTACTTC.